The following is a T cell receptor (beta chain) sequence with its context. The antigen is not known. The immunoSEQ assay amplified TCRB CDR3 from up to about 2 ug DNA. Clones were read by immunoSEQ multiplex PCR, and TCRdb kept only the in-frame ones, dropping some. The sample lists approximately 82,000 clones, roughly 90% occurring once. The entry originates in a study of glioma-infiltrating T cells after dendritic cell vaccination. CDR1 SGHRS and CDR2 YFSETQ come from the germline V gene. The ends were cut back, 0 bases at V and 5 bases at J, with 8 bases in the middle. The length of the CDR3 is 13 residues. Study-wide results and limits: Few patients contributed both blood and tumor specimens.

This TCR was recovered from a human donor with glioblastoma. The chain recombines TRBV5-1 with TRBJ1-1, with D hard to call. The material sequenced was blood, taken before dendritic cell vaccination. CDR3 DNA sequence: TGCGCCAGCAGCTTGGCCGGGGAAACTGAAGCTTTCTTT. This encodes CASSLAGETEAFF.